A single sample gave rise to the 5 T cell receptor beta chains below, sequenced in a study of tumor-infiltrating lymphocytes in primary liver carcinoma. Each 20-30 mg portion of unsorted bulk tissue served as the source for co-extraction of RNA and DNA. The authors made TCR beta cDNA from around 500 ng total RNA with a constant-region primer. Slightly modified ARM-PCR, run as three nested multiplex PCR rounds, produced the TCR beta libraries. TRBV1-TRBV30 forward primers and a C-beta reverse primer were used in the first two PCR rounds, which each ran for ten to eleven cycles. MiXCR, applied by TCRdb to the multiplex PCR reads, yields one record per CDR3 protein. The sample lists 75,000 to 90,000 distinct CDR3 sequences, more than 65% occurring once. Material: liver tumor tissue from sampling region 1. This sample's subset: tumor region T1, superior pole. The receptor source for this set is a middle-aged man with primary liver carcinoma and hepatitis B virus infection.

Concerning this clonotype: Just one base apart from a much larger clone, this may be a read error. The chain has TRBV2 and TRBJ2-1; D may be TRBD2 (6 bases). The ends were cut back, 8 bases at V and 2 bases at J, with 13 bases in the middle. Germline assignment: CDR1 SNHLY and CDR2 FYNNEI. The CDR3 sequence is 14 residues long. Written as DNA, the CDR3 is TGTGCCAGCGGTGGAGGGGAAACCTACAATGAGCAGTTCTTC. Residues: CASGGGETYNEQFF.

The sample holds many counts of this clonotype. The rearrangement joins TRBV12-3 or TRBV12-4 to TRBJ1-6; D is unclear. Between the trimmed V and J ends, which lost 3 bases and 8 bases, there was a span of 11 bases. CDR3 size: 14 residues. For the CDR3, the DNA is TGTGCCAGCAGTTTGATAAGTATAGATTCACCCCTCCACTTT. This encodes CASSLISIDSPLHF.

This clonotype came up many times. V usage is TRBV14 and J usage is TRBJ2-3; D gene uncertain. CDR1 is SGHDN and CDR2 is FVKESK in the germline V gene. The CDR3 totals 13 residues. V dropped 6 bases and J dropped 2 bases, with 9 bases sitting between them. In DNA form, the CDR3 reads TGTGCCAGCAGTGCGGACCTCACAGATACGCAGTATTTT. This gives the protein CASSADLTDTQYF. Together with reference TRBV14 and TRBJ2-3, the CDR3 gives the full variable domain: EAGVTQFPSHSVIEKGQTVTLRCDPISGHDNLYWYRRVMGKEIKFLLHFVKESKQDESGMPNNRFLAERTGGTYSTLKVQPAELEDSGVYFCASSADLTDTQYFGPGTRLTVL.

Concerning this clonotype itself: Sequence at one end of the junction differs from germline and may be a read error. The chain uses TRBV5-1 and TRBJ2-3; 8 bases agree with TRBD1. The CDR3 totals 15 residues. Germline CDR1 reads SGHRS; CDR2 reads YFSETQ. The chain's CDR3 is CASSLATGATDTQYF. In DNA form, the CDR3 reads TGTGCCAGCAGCTTGGCGACAGGGGCAACAGATACGCAGTATTTT.

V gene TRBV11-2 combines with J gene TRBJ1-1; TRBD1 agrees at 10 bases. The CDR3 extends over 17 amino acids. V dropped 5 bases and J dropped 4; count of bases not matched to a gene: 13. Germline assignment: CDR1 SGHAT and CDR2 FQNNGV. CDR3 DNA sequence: TGTGCCAGCAGCCGGACTGGGGGACAGGGGTTCGGCACTGAAGCTTTCTTT. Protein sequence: CASSRTGGQGFGTEAFF.